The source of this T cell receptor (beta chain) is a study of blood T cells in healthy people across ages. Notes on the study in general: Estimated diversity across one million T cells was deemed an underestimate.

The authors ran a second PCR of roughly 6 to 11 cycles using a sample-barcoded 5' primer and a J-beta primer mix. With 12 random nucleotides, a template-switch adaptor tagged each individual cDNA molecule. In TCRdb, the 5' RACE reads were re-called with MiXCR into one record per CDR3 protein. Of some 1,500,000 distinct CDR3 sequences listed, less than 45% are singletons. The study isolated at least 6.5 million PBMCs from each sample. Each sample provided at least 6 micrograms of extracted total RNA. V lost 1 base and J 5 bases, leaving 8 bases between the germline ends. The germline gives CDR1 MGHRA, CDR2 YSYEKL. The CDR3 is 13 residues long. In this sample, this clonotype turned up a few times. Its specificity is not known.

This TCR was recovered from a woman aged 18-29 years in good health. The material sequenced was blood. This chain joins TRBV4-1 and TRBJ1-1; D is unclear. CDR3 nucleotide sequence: TGCGCCAGCAGCCAAGCCGGGAGGACTGAAGCTTTCTTT. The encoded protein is CASSQAGRTEAFF.